This T cell receptor (beta chain) was obtained from a study of blood T cell repertoires in COVID-19. Across the whole study: Both acute and convalescent COVID-19 samples were obtained from the United States, Italy and Spain. T cells, B-cell-depleted T cells, or PBMCs supplied cDNA or gDNA.

The V gene's germline CDR1 is SEHNR and CDR2 FQNEAQ (reference sequence). Losses at the gene ends were 4 bases for V and 9 bases for J; bases not matched to a gene: 3. CDR3 length equals 13 residues. As originally analysed: Estimation of nucleated cell counts was performed using reference gene primer amplification. Here immunoSEQ multiplex PCR was the method, and the copy in TCRdb shows in-frame clones only, minus some. Clonal size and the V and J genes are those of that table, whereas D and trimming came from the DNA. The sample includes 200,000 to 250,000 clones, more than 65% of them seen just once.

The specimen was peripheral blood. The clonotype originates from a woman of 80 years or more with acute or convalescent COVID-19. This chain uses TRBV7-9 with TRBJ1-4, with TRBD1 identical over 9 bases. CDR3 loop: CASSWGQGQKLFF. CDR3 DNA: TGTGCCAGCAGCTGGGGACAGGGTCAAAAACTGTTTTTT.